This T cell receptor (beta chain) comes out of a study of blood T cell repertoires in COVID-19. Study context: Italy, Spain and the United States were the sources of the convalescent and acute COVID-19 samples. Nucleic acid was either cDNA or gDNA, and it came from T cells, B-cell-depleted T cells, or PBMCs.

V was shortened by 6 bases and J by 0 bases, with 6 bases between the two germline ends. This CDR3 spans 13 amino acids. Per germline, CDR1 MNHEY and CDR2 SVGAGI. The authors' processing: Counts of nucleated cells, estimated from reference gene primer amplification, were obtained. Profiled with immunoSEQ multiplex PCR; TCRdb holds only in-frame clones, not every one. V and J calls and clone size are copied from that table; D and trimming were computed from the DNA. The sample yields more than 85,000 clones, approximately 84% seen once. This chain uses TRBV6-5 with TRBJ1-5, with a weak D call TRBD1 (5 bases). The TCR sequence derives from a woman in her sixties with acute or convalescent COVID-19. The sample consisted of peripheral blood. The CDR3 sequence: CASSRVSNQPQHF. Written as DNA, the CDR3 is TGTGCCAGCAGCAGGGTTAGCAATCAGCCCCAGCATTTT.